The entry that follows covers one T cell receptor (beta chain) sequence. The antigen is undetermined. One end of the junction does not line up with germline, which may come from a read error. These data belong to a study of shared clonotypes between healthy human individuals. Background on the study: Each donor's CD4 naive and CD4 memory cells filled three plates apiece, CD8 naive two, and CD8 memory one. Study-level findings and limits: The study sampled only blood, and tissue repertoires likely differ. Larger richness was generally estimated for naive than memory subsets.

Germline loops: CDR1 SNHLY, CDR2 FYNNEI. CDR3 length equals 13 residues. TCRdb's table, derived via immunoSEQ multiplex PCR, lists solely in-frame clones and lacks some. The data contain about 2.3 million clones, 80% to 95% of them singletons. This clonotype originated in a man younger than 35 in good health. Some clones in this sample may be carry-over from other donors' samples. Input material: naive CD4+ T cells from PBMCs. Subset: CD45RA+ positively selected. This chain joins TRBV2 and TRBJ2-7; tentatively, D is TRBD1 (5 bases). The CDR3: CASRDSPSGEQYF. For the CDR3, the DNA is TGTGCCAGCCGTGACAGTCCCTCCGGCGAGCAGTACTTC.